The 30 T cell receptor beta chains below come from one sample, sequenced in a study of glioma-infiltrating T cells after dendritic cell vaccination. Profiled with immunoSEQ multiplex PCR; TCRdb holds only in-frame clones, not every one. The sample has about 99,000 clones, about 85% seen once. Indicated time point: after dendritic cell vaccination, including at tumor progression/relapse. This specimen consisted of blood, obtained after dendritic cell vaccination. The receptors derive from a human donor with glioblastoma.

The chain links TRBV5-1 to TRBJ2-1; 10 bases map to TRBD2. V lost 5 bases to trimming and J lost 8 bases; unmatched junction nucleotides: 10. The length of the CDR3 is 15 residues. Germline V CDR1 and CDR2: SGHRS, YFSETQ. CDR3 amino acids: CASSRPSGSVDEQFF. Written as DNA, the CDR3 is TGCGCCAGCAGTCGTCCTAGCGGGAGCGTCGATGAGCAGTTCTTC.

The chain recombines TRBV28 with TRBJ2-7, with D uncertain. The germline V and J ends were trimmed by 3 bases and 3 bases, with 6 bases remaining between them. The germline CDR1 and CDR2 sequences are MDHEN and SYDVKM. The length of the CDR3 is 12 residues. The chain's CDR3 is CASSLSLYEQYF. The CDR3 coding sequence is TGTGCCAGCAGTTTGTCCCTCTACGAGCAGTACTTC.

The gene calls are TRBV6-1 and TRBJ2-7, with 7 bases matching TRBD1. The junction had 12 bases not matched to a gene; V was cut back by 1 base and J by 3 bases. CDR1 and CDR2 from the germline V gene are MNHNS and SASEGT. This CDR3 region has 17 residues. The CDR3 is CASSEVLSAGGIYEQYF. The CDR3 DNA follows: TGTGCCAGCAGTGAAGTTCTATCGGCAGGGGGTATCTACGAGCAGTACTTC.

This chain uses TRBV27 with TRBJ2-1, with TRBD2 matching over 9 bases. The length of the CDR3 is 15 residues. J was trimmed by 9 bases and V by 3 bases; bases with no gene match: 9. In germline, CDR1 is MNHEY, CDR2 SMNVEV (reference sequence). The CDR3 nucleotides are TGTGCCAGCAGTTTGAGTACTAGCGGGTTTGGTGAGCAGTTCTTC. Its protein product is CASSLSTSGFGEQFF.

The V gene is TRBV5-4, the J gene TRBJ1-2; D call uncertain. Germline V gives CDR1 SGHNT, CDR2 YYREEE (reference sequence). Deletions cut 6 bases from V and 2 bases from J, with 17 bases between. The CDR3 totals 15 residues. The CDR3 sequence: CASTRGGPLNYGYTF. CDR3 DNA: TGTGCCAGCACTCGAGGAGGGCCCCTAAACTATGGCTACACCTTC.

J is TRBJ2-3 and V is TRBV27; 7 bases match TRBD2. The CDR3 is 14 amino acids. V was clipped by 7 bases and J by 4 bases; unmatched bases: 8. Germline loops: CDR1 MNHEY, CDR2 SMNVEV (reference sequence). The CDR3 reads CASNQGTIADTQYF. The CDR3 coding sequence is TGTGCCAGCAACCAAGGGACTATCGCAGATACGCAGTATTTT.

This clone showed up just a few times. This CDR3 is CASSFPLGGRTTYEQYF. CDR3 in DNA: TGTGCCAGCAGTTTTCCCCTTGGCGGGAGAACCACCTACGAGCAGTACTTC. This sequence joins TRBV28 and TRBJ2-7, with 7 bases aligning to TRBD2. This CDR3 is built from 17 residues. V shed 3 bases and J 2 bases; nucleotides not matched to a gene: 13. Germline lookup yields CDR1 MDHEN and CDR2 SYDVKM.

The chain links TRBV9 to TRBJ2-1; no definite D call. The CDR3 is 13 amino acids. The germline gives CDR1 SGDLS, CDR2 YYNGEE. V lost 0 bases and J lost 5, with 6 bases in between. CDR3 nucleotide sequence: TGTGCCAGCAGCGTAGGGCCAGACAATGAGCAGTTCTTC. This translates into CASSVGPDNEQFF. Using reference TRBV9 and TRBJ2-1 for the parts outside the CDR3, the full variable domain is DSGVTQTPKHLITATGQRVTLRCSPRSGDLSVYWYQQSLDQGLQFLIQYYNGEERAKGNILERFSAQQFPDLHSELNLSSLELGDSALYFCASSVGPDNEQFFGPGTRLTVL.

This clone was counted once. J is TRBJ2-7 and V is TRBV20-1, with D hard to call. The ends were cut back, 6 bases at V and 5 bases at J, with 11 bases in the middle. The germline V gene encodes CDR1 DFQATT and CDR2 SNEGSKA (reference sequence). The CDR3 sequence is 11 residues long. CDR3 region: CSAPVRNEQYF. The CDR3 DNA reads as TGCAGTGCCCCAGTGAGGAACGAGCAGTACTTC.

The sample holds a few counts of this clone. CDR3 residues: CASTLLGATEAFF. CDR3 in DNA: TGTGCCAGTACCTTATTAGGGGCTACTGAAGCTTTCTTT. The rearrangement uses TRBV19 and TRBJ1-1; possibly TRBD1 for D (5 bases). The CDR3 is made up of 13 amino acids. With 7 bases removed from V and 5 bases from J, the gap between germline ends came to 14 bases. Germline loops: CDR1 LNHDA, CDR2 SQIVND (reference sequence).

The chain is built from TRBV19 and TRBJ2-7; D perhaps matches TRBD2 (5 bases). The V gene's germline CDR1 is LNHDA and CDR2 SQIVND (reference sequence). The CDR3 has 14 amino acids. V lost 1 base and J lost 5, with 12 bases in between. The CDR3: CASSIAGIQDEQYF. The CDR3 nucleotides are TGTGCCAGTAGTATAGCGGGGATTCAGGACGAGCAGTACTTC.

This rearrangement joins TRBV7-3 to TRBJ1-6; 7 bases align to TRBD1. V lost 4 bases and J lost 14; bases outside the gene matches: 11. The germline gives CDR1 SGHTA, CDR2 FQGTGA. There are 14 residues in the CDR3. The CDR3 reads CASSSGQVGSSLHF. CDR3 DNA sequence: TGTGCCAGCAGCTCCGGACAGGTGGGGTCATCCCTCCACTTT.

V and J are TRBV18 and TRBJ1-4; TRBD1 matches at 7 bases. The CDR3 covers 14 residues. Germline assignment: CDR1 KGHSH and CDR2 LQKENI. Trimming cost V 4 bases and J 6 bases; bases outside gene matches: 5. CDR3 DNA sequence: TGTGCCAGCTCACAAGGGGGCTCGGATGAAAAACTGTTTTTT. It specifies CASSQGGSDEKLFF.

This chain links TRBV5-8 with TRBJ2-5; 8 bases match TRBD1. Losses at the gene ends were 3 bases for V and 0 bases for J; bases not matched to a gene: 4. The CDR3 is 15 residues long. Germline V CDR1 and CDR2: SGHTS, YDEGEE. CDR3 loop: CASSYHRGYQETQYF. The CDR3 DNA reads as TGTGCCAGCAGCTACCACAGGGGGTACCAAGAGACCCAGTACTTC.

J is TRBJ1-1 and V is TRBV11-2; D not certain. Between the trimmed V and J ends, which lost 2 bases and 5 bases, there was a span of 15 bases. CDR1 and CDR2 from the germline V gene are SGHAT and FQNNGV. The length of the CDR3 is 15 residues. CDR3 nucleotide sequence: TGTGCCAGCAGCTTAAAGCCAGGCGATGGGACTGAAGCTTTCTTT. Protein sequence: CASSLKPGDGTEAFF.

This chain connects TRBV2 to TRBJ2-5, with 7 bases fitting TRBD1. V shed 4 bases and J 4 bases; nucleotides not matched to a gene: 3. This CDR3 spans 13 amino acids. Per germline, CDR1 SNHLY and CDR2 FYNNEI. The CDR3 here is CASSVQGVETQYF. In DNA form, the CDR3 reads TGTGCCAGCAGTGTTCAGGGGGTAGAGACCCAGTACTTC.

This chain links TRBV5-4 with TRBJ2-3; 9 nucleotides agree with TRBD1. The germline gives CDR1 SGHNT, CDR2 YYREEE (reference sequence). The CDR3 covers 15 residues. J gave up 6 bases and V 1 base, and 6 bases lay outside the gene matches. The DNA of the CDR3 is TGTGCCAGCAGCTTGAACAGGGGGCTTGGTGATACGCAGTATTTT. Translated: CASSLNRGLGDTQYF. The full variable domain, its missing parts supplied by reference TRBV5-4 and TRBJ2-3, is ETGVTQSPTHLIKTRGQQVTLRCSSQSGHNTVSWYQQALGQGPQFIFQYYREEENGRGNFPPRFSGLQFPNYSSELNVNALELDDSALYLCASSLNRGLGDTQYFGPGTRLTVL.

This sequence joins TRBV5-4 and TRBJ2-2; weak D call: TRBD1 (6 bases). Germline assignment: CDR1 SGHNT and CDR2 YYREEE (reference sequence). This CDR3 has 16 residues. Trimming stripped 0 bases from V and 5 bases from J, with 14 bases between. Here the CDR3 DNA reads TGTGCCAGCAGCTTGGCGAGGGGGATGGATACCGGGGAGCTGTTTTTT. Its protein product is CASSLARGMDTGELFF.

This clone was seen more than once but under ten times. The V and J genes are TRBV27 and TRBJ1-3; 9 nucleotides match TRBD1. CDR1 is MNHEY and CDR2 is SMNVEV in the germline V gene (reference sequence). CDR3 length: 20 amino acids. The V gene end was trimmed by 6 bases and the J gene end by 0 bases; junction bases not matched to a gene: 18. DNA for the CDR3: TGTGCCAGCAGCACAGGGAGGGGGCACAGGGGGCCCTTCTCTGGAAACACCATATATTTT. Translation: CASSTGRGHRGPFSGNTIYF.

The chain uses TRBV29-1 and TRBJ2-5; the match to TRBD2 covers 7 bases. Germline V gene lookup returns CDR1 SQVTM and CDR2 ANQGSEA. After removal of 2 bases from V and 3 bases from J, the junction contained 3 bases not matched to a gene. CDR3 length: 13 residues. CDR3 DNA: TGCAGCGTTGAAAGGCTAGCGGAAGAGACCCAGTACTTC. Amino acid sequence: CSVERLAEETQYF. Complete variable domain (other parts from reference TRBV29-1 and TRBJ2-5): SAVISQKPSRDICQRGTSLTIQCQVDSQVTMMFWYRQQPGQSLTLIATANQGSEATYESGFVIDKFPISRPNLTFSTLTVSNMSPEDSSIYLCSVERLAEETQYFGPGTRLLVL.

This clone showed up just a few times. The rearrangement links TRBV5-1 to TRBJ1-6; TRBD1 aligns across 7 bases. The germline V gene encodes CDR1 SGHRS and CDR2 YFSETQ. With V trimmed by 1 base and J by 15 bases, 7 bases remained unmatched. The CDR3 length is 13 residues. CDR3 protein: CASSLTGDQGLHF. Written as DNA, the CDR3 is TGCGCCAGCAGCTTGACAGGGGATCAGGGCCTCCACTTT. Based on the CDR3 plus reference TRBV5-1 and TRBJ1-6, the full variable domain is KAGVTQTPRYLIKTRGQQVTLSCSPISGHRSVSWYQQTPGQGLQFLFEYFSETQRNKGNFPGRFSGRQFSNSRSEMNVSTLELGDSALYLCASSLTGDQGLHFGNGTRLTVT.

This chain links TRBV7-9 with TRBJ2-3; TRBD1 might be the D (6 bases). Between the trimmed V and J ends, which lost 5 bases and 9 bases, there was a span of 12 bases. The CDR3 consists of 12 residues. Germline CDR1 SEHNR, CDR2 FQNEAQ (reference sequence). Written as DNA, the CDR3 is TGTGCCAGCAGCCCCCTTGGGGGCACGCAGTATTTT. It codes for CASSPLGGTQYF.

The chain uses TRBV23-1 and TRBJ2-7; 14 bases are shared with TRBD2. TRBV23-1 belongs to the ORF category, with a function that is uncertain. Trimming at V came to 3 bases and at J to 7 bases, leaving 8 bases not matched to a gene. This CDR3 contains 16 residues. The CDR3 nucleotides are TGCGCCAGCAGTCAGGGTGGGACTAGCGGGAGCGGTGAGCAGTACTTC. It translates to CASSQGGTSGSGEQYF.

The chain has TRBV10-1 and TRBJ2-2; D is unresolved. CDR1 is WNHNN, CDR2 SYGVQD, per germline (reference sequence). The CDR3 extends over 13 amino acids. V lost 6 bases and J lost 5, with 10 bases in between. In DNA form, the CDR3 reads TGCGCCAGCAGGCAAGCTTGGACCGGGGAGCTGTTTTTT. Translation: CASRQAWTGELFF.

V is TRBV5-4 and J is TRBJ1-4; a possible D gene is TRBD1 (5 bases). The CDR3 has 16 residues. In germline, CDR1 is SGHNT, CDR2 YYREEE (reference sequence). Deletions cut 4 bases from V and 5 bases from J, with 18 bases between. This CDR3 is CASSPEAGVGNEKLFF. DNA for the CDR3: TGTGCCAGCAGCCCCGAGGCGGGGGTTGGGAATGAAAAACTGTTTTTT. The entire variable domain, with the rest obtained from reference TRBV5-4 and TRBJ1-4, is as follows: ETGVTQSPTHLIKTRGQQVTLRCSSQSGHNTVSWYQQALGQGPQFIFQYYREEENGRGNFPPRFSGLQFPNYSSELNVNALELDDSALYLCASSPEAGVGNEKLFFGSGTQLSVL.

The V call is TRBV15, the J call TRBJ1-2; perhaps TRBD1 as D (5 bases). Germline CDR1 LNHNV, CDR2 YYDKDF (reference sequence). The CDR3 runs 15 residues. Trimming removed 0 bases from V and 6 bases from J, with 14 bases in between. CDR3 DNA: TGTGCCACCAGCAGAGAATGGGACTTACAGGATGGCTACACCTTC. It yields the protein CATSREWDLQDGYTF.

DNA for the CDR3: TGTGCCAGCTCACCGAGTACAGATACGCAGTATTTT. As protein: CASSPSTDTQYF. The chain has TRBV18 and TRBJ2-3; D uncertain. CDR1 and CDR2 (germline): KGHSH, LQKENI. Trimming removed 3 bases at V and 3 bases at J, with 4 bases between. This CDR3 is 12 amino acids long.

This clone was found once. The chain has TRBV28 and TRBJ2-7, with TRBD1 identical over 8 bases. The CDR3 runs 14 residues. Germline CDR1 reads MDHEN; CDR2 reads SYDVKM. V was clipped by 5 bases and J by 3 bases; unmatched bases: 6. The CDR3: CASSRTGFYYEQYF. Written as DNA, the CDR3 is TGTGCCAGCAGTCGGACAGGGTTTTACTACGAGCAGTACTTC.

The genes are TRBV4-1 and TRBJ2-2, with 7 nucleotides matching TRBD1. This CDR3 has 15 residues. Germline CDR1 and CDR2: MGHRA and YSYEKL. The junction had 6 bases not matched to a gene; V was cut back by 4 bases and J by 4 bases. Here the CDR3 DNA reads TGCGCCAGCAGCCGACCAGGGGGTTCCACCGGGGAGCTGTTTTTT. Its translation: CASSRPGGSTGELFF.

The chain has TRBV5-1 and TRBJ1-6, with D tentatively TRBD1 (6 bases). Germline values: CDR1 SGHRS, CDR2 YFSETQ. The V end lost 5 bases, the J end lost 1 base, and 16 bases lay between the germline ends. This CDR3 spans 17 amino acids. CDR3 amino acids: CASRDRGAGSYNSPLHF. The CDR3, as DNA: TGCGCCAGCAGAGACCGGGGGGCCGGATCCTATAATTCACCCCTCCACTTT.